This TCR beta chain was found in a study of cytomegalovirus exposure and HLA in healthy donors. The CDR3 runs to 15 residues. The germline V and J ends were trimmed by 7 bases and 1 base, with 17 bases remaining between them. The germline V gene has CDR1 SGHRS and CDR2 YFSETQ. The PCR was carried out with 60 Vbeta primers and 13 Jbeta primers. This table comes from immunoSEQ multiplex PCR, and its TCRdb copy is limited to in-frame clones, with some not included. The sample includes more than 150,000 clones, roughly 82% of them seen just once. The material sequenced was PBMCs. The sequence derives from a woman in her forties or fifties in good health and CMV-seropositive. The chain is built from TRBV5-1 and TRBJ1-1; D is possibly TRBD1 (5 bases). For the CDR3, the DNA is TGCGCCAGCGAACAAACCGGGGGTGCGAACACTGAAGCTTTCTTT. Translated: CASEQTGGANTEAFF.